These T cell receptor beta chains were read from a single sample in a study of shared clonotypes between healthy human individuals. Only in-frame clones appear in the TCRdb table, and some are missing; sequencing was by immunoSEQ multiplex PCR. This table holds about 1.5 million clones, approximately 98% found once. Sequenced: naive CD4+ T cells sorted from blood. These receptors originate from a man aged 30 to 39 in good health. CDR3s include the opening cysteine and the closing phenylalanine or tryptophan. A D gene is named only where the DNA matches it firmly. The size of a clone is reported for some rows only, either as once, few or many, or as a class for expanded clones.

j_call v_call cdr3_length clone_size d_call cdr3_aa cdr3_nt
TRBJ1-1 TRBV30 15 . . CAWGRKQGKNTEAFF TGTGCCTGGGGTCGTAAACAGGGAAAGAACACTGAAGCTTTCTTT
TRBJ2-7 TRBV11-2 15 . TRBD1 CASSTSGTDPREQYF TGTGCCAGCAGCACCTCCGGGACAGACCCTAGGGAGCAGTACTTC
TRBJ2-5 TRBV28 14 . TRBD1 CASSLRTGEETQYF TGTGCCAGCAGTTTACGGACAGGGGAAGAGACCCAGTACTTC
TRBJ2-1 TRBV5-1 14 . . CASSTAFSYNEQFF TGCGCCAGCAGCACGGCCTTCTCCTACAATGAGCAGTTCTTC
TRBJ2-7 TRBV18 13 . TRBD2 CASSPGGGDEQYF TGTGCCAGCTCACCTGGGGGAGGGGACGAGCAGTACTTC
TRBJ2-1 TRBV29-1 13 . . CSVGTSSYNEQFF TGCAGCGTCGGGACTTCCTCCTACAATGAGCAGTTCTTC
TRBJ2-7 TRBV25-1 13 . TRBD1 CASSVTGPGEQYF TGTGCCAGCAGTGTGACAGGGCCTGGCGAGCAGTACTTC
TRBJ2-5 TRBV6-5 13 . TRBD1 CASSGTGFQTQYF TGTGCCAGCAGTGGGACAGGGTTTCAGACCCAGTACTTC
TRBJ2-7 TRBV4-3 15 once TRBD2 CASSQQLAGGFEQYF TGCGCCAGCAGCCAGCAACTAGCGGGAGGTTTCGAGCAGTACTTC
TRBJ2-7 TRBV6-6 15 . . CASTPRTAYLYEQYF TGTGCCAGCACCCCAAGGACAGCTTACCTCTACGAGCAGTACTTC
TRBJ2-3 TRBV5-1 13 . . CASRDPGRDTQYF TGCGCCAGCAGGGATCCGGGGCGGGATACGCAGTATTTT
TRBJ1-2 TRBV30 13 . . CAWNRGGAYGYTF TGTGCCTGGAATCGGGGAGGCGCCTATGGCTACACCTTC
TRBJ2-1 TRBV19 14 . . CASSMTQGLNEQFF TGTGCCAGTAGTATGACACAGGGTTTGAATGAGCAGTTCTTC
TRBJ2-6 TRBV5-4 15 . . CASSLRQAGANVLTF TGTGCCAGCAGCCTCAGACAGGCTGGGGCCAACGTCCTGACTTTC
TRBJ1-4 TRBV2 14 once TRBD1 CASQGQGPNEKLFF TGTGCCAGCCAAGGACAGGGCCCTAATGAAAAACTGTTTTTT
TRBJ2-7 TRBV15 14 . . CATSATQALNEQYF TGTGCCACCAGCGCAACACAGGCACTCAACGAGCAGTACTTC
TRBJ2-7 TRBV15 13 . . CATSRGGYHEQYF TGTGCCACCAGCCGTGGAGGCTACCACGAGCAGTACTTC
TRBJ1-4 TRBV5-8 15 . . CASSLLRRGSEKLFF TGTGCCAGCAGCTTGCTGCGTCGGGGGAGCGAAAAACTGTTTTTT
TRBJ1-3 TRBV7-2 17 . . CASSLAGALLSGNTIYF TGTGCCAGCAGCTTAGCGGGGGCCCTCCTCTCTGGAAACACCATATATTTT
TRBJ1-5 TRBV10-3 15 . . CAISEGGLSNQPQHF TGTGCCATCAGTGAAGGGGGTTTGAGCAATCAGCCCCAGCATTTT
TRBJ1-5 TRBV7-7 18 . . CASSLARRDTFDHQPQHF TGTGCTAGCAGCTTAGCGCGGAGAGACACCTTCGATCATCAGCCCCAGCATTTT
TRBJ2-1 TRBV6-1 15 . TRBD2 CASSGLAGYYNEQFF TGTGCCAGCAGCGGACTAGCGGGCTACTACAATGAGCAGTTCTTC
TRBJ1-5 TRBV4-3 15 . . CASSQGTRGHQPQHF TGCGCCAGCAGCCAAGGAACCCGGGGCCATCAGCCCCAGCATTTT
TRBJ2-7 TRBV28 15 . . CASSFWRQESYEQYF TGTGCCAGCAGTTTTTGGAGGCAGGAATCCTACGAGCAGTACTTC
TRBJ2-7 TRBV7-7 14 . . CASSPRVSSYEQYF TGTGCTAGCAGCCCTAGAGTTAGCTCCTACGAGCAGTACTTC
TRBJ2-1 TRBV15 16 . TRBD2 CATSSQISGAYNEQFF TGTGCCACCAGCAGTCAGATTAGCGGGGCTTACAATGAGCAGTTCTTC
TRBJ1-2 TRBV14 13 . . CASSQGVGRGYTF TGTGCCAGCAGCCAAGGAGTCGGGAGGGGCTACACCTTC
TRBJ1-5 TRBV6-1 15 . . CASSEADGVDQPQHF TGTGCCAGCAGTGAAGCAGACGGAGTCGATCAGCCCCAGCATTTT
TRBJ1-1 TRBV19 14 . TRBD1 CASSIRGLNTEAFF TGTGCCAGTAGTATAAGGGGGCTGAACACTGAAGCTTTCTTT
TRBJ2-1 TRBV19 17 . . CASSFTTRGSYYNEQFF TGTGCCAGTAGTTTTACCACCAGGGGAAGTTACTACAATGAGCAGTTCTTC
TRBJ2-3 TRBV5-1 17 once TRBD2 CASSSLAGGRSVDTQYF TGCGCCAGCAGCTCATTAGCGGGAGGGCGTTCGGTAGATACGCAGTATTTT
TRBJ2-6 TRBV6-4 18 . TRBD2 CASSRSASGYSGANVLTF TGTGCCAGCAGCCGCAGCGCTAGCGGGTACTCTGGGGCCAACGTCCTGACTTTC
TRBJ2-7 TRBV5-1 16 . . CASSLPQGGQAYEQYF TGCGCCAGCAGCTTGCCTCAGGGCGGGCAGGCCTACGAGCAGTACTTC
TRBJ2-5 TRBV18 16 . TRBD2 CASSPTQAGRIKTQYF TGTGCCAGCTCACCAACACAGGCCGGGAGGATAAAGACCCAGTACTTC
TRBJ1-1 TRBV28 14 . . CASSHALRFPEAFF TGTGCCAGCAGTCATGCTCTCAGGTTTCCTGAAGCTTTCTTT
TRBJ2-7 TRBV10-3 13 . TRBD1 CAINSGQGNEQYF TGTGCCATCAATTCTGGACAGGGCAACGAGCAGTACTTC
TRBJ2-5 TRBV7-6 16 . TRBD2 CASSSMTSGSSETQYF TGTGCCAGCAGCTCCATGACTAGCGGGAGTAGCGAGACCCAGTACTTC